Listed here are 6 T cell receptor beta chains from one sample, sequenced in a study of blood T cell repertoires in COVID-19. Data came from immunoSEQ multiplex PCR; TCRdb stores just in-frame clones and leaves some out. The sample carries around 130,000 clones, approximately 84% recorded once. The sequenced sample was PBMCs or T cells enriched from blood (not recorded which). The receptors stem from a woman between 50 and 59 years old with acute COVID-19.

Remarks on this clone: At the DNA level, this CDR3 is encoded by other sequences in the same sample as well. This chain links TRBV7-2 with TRBJ2-1; D unclear. CDR3 size: 13 residues. Germline-derived CDR1 and CDR2 are SGHTA and FQGNSA. V dropped 5 bases and J dropped 7 bases, with 12 bases sitting between them. The CDR3 reads CASSLERVNEQFF. The CDR3 DNA reads TGTGCCAGCAGCCTCGAACGGGTTAATGAGCAGTTCTTC.

The J gene is TRBJ2-5, the V gene TRBV7-2, with D possibly being TRBD2 (5 bases). The germline V and J ends were trimmed by 5 bases and 2 bases, with 12 bases remaining between them. This CDR3 region has 14 residues. Germline V gene sequence: CDR1 SGHTA, CDR2 FQGNSA. CDR3 in DNA: TGTGCCAGCAGCATTATAGCGCGACAAGAGACCCAGTACTTC. Encoded protein: CASSIIARQETQYF. Using reference TRBV7-2 and TRBJ2-5 for the parts outside the CDR3, the full variable domain is GAGVSQSPSNKVTEKGKDVELRCDPISGHTALYWYRQSLGQGLEFLIYFQGNSAPDKSGLPSDRFSAERTGGSVSTLTIQRTQQEDSAVYLCASSIIARQETQYFGPGTRLLVL.

Written as DNA, the CDR3 is TGTGCCAGCAGCTTAGAGACAGGGATGGGTCAGCCCCAGCATTTT. Its translation is CASSLETGMGQPQHF. The rearrangement uses TRBV7-2 and TRBJ1-5, with 7 bases fitting TRBD1. Per germline, CDR1 SGHTA and CDR2 FQGNSA. The CDR3 loop spans 15 amino acids. The V segment lost 1 base and the J segment 6 bases; nucleotides outside the gene matches: 6.

The table lists this clone with a count of one. The chain joins TRBV27 to TRBJ2-2, with 11 nucleotides matching TRBD2. The germline gives CDR1 MNHEY, CDR2 SMNVEV (reference sequence). The trim removed 7 bases at V and 8 bases at J, leaving 15 bases unmatched. The CDR3 has 17 residues. Written as DNA, the CDR3 is TGTGCCAGCACCGCACAAAAGCTAGCGGGGGGTGTGGGGGAGCTGTTTTTT. It yields the protein CASTAQKLAGGVGELFF.

The genes are TRBV5-1 and TRBJ2-2; D unresolved. V lost 1 base, J lost 3 bases, and 10 bases lay in between. The CDR3 has 15 amino acids. Germline values: CDR1 SGHRS, CDR2 YFSETQ. CDR3 region: CASSLSKADTGELFF. The CDR3 DNA sequence: TGCGCCAGCAGCTTGTCCAAGGCGGACACCGGGGAGCTGTTTTTT.

The chain carries TRBV5-1 and TRBJ2-3, with 9 bases identical to TRBD2. In germline, CDR1 is SGHRS, CDR2 YFSETQ. V dropped 5 bases and J dropped 4; count of bases not matched to a gene: 5. The CDR3 has 14 amino acids. The CDR3 DNA reads as TGCGCCAGCAGTCAAGCGGGAGGCCCAGATACGCAGTATTTT. It encodes CASSQAGGPDTQYF. The full variable domain, rest sourced from reference TRBV5-1 and TRBJ2-3, is KAGVTQTPRYLIKTRGQQVTLSCSPISGHRSVSWYQQTPGQGLQFLFEYFSETQRNKGNFPGRFSGRQFSNSRSEMNVSTLELGDSALYLCASSQAGGPDTQYFGPGTRLTVL.